This T cell receptor (beta chain) comes out of a study of cytomegalovirus exposure and HLA in healthy donors. Study as a whole: A previous analysis identified 90 million to 140 million unique TCR beta sequences derived from roughly 180 million T cells. Study-level results: TCR beta chain V- and J-gene trimming was linked, in a later analysis, to a missense variant in DCLRE1C. In a later analysis, donors in an Asian-associated ancestry cluster reportedly had fewer N-insertions in productive TCRs than the cohort mean.

The sample holds a few counts of this clone. As yet, its antigen is unknown. The V gene end was trimmed by 5 bases and the J gene end by 3 bases; junction bases not matched to a gene: 3. Looked up from germline, CDR1 is SEHNR and CDR2 is FQNEAQ (reference sequence). This CDR3 is 14 amino acids long. PCR used 60 Vbeta primers and 13 Jbeta primers. The assay was immunoSEQ multiplex PCR, and TCRdb's table has in-frame clones only and misses some. The table lists about 200,000 clones, approximately 70% of them singletons. J is TRBJ2-7 and V is TRBV7-9, with TRBD1 matching over 11 bases. The receptor was isolated from a man in his forties or fifties in good health and CMV-seropositive. The sample comprised PBMCs. In DNA, the CDR3 is TGTGCCAGCAGCCCAGGGACAGGGGGCTACGAGCAGTACTTC. It yields the protein CASSPGTGGYEQYF.